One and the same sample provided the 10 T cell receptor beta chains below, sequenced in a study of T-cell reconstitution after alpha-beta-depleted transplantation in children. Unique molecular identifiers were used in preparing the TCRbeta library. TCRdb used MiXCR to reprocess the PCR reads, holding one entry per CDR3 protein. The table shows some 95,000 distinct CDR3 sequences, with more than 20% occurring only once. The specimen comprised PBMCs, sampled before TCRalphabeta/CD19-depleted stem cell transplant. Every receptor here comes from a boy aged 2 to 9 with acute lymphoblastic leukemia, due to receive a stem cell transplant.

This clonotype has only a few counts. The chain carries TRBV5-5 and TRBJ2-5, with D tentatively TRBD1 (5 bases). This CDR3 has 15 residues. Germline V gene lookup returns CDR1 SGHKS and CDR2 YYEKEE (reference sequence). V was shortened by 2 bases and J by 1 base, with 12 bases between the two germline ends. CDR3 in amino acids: CASSLAQGVQETQYF. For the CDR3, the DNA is TGTGCCAGCAGCTTAGCCCAGGGTGTCCAAGAGACCCAGTACTTC.

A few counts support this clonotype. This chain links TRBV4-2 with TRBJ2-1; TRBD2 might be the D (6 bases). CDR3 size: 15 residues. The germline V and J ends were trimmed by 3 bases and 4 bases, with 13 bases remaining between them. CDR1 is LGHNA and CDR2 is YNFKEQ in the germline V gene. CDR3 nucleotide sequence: TGTGCCAGCAGCCATTCGAGCGGAGGGTACAATGAGCAGTTCTTC. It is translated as CASSHSSGGYNEQFF.

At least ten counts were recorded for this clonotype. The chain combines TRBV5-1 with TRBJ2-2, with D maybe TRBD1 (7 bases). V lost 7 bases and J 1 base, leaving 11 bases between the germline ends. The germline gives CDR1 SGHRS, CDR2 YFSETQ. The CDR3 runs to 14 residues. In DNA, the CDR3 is TGCGCCAGCTCCCAGGGGGGGAACACCGGGGAGCTGTTTTTT. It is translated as CASSQGGNTGELFF.

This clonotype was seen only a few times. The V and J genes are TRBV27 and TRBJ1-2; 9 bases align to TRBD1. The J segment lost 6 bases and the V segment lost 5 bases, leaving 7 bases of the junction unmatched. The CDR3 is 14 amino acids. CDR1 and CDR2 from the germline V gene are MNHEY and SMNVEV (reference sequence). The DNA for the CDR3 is TGTGCCAGCAGTCGGACAGGGGAAGGCCATGGCTACACCTTC. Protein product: CASSRTGEGHGYTF.

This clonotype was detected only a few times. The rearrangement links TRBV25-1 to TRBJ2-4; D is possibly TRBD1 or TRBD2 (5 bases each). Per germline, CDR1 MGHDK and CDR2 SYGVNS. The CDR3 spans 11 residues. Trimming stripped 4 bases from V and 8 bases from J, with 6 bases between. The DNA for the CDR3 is TGTGCCAGCAGTGGGGGGTACATTCAGTACTTC. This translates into CASSGGYIQYF.

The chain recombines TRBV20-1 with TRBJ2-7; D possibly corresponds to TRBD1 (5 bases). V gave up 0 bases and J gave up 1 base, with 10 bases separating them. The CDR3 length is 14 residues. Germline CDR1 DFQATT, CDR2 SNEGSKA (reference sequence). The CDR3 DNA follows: TGCAGTGCTAGAGATCCGGCAGGGTCCTACGAGCAGTACTTC. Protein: CSARDPAGSYEQYF.

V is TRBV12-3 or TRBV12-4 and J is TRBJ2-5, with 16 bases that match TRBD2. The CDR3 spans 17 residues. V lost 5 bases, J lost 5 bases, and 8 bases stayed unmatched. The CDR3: CASSPGTSGRARETQYF. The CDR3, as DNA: TGTGCCAGCAGTCCCGGGACTAGCGGGAGGGCCCGGGAGACCCAGTACTTC.

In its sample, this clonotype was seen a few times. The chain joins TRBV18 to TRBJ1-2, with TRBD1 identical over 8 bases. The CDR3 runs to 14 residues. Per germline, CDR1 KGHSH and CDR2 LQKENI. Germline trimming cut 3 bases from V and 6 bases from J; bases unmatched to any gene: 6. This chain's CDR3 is CASSPTTGVDGYTF. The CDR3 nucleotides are TGTGCCAGCTCACCCACGACAGGGGTAGATGGCTACACCTTC.

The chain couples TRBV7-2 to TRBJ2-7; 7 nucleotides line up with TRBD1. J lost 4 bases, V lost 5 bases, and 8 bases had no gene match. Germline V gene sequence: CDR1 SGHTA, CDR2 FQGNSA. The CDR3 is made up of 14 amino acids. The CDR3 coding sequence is TGTGCCAGCAGCCTAGGGGACAGACCTTACGAGCAGTACTTC. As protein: CASSLGDRPYEQYF.

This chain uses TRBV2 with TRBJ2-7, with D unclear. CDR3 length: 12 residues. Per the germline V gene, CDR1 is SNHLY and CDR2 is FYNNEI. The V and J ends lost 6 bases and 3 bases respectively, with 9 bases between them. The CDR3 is CASSAKGYEQYF. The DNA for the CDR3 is TGTGCCAGCAGCGCCAAAGGCTACGAGCAGTACTTC.